This T cell receptor beta chain comes out of a study of shared clonotypes between healthy human individuals. The method was immunoSEQ multiplex PCR; TCRdb's version includes in-frame clones alone and lacks a portion of them. The sample lists about 2.4 million clones; approximately 92% were seen once. This clone was recorded only once. CDR3 length equals 15 residues. CDR1 is SGHTA, CDR2 FQGNSA, per germline. V was cut by 0 bases and J by 0 bases, with 5 bases left in between. The receptor was derived from a man between 18 and 35 years old in good health. J is TRBJ1-4 and V is TRBV7-2, with D uncertain. Material: naive CD4+ T cells sorted from blood. Subset denoted: CD45RA+ positively selected. The CDR3 nucleotides read TGTGCCAGCAGCTTAGCCCCAACAACTAATGAAAAACTGTTTTTT. It codes for CASSLAPTTNEKLFF.